The clone carrying this T cell receptor (beta chain) showed up many times. The antigen is unknown. As for time point: sample taken at primary tumor resection. These data are taken from a study of spatial heterogeneity in lung cancer. Broader study findings: Circulating ubiquitous expanded tumor TCRs were observed more frequently at resection than at follow-up.

CDR3 size: 12 residues. In germline, CDR1 is SGHDT, CDR2 YYEEEE. Trimming pared 4 bases from V and 1 base from J, leaving 5 bases between. TCRdb redid the calling of the 5' RACE reads with MiXCR, one entry per CDR3 protein. This table has over 45,000 distinct CDR3 sequences, roughly 5% appearing once. The sequencing used PBMCs, collected at surgery. This clonotype was obtained from a male donor with early-stage non-small cell lung cancer. The rearrangement joins TRBV5-6 to TRBJ1-1; D call uncertain. CDR3 region: CASSAQNTEAFF. CDR3 coding DNA: TGTGCCAGCAGCGCACAGAACACTGAAGCTTTCTTT.